The 17 T cell receptor beta chains given below trace back to one sample, sequenced in a study of blood T cell repertoires in COVID-19. Here immunoSEQ multiplex PCR was the method, and the copy in TCRdb shows in-frame clones only, minus some. This table holds about 150,000 clones, roughly nine tenths found once. Sequenced sample: peripheral blood. All receptors derive from a young man with COVID-19, enrolled during active disease.

V gene TRBV6-2 or TRBV6-3 combines with J gene TRBJ1-2; tentative D call: TRBD1 (6 bases). The CDR3 covers 16 residues. V lost 6 bases to trimming and J lost 1 base, with 18 bases between them. The germline V gene encodes CDR1 MNHEY and CDR2 SVGEGT. In DNA form, the CDR3 reads TGTGCCAGCAGCGACAGGACAGCCTTCTTTAACTATGGCTACACCTTC. The encoded protein is CASSDRTAFFNYGYTF.

The chain joins TRBV2 to TRBJ2-1; D possibly corresponds to TRBD2 (6 bases). The CDR3 has 15 amino acids. Germline assignment: CDR1 SNHLY and CDR2 FYNNEI. V gave up 6 bases and J gave up 0 bases, with 12 bases separating them. The CDR3, as DNA: TGTGCCAGCAGCCATAGCGGAAGCTCCTACAATGAGCAGTTCTTC. Residues: CASSHSGSSYNEQFF.

This clone was found once. The CDR3 region has the DNA TGTGCCAGCACCACGTCCCAGGGATTAAACACCGGGGAGCTGTTTTTT. Protein sequence: CASTTSQGLNTGELFF. This chain uses TRBV11-2 with TRBJ2-2; tentative D call: TRBD1 (5 bases). The CDR3 length is 16 residues. The germline V and J ends were trimmed by 7 bases and 2 bases, with 17 bases remaining between them. CDR1 is SGHAT, CDR2 FQNNGV, per germline.

This clone showed up just once. This sequence joins TRBV30 and TRBJ1-1, with D possibly being TRBD1 (6 bases). Germline CDR1 and CDR2: GTSNPN and SVGIG (reference sequence). Trimming shortened V by 3 bases and J by 2 bases, and 16 bases separated the two germline ends. The CDR3 extends over 15 amino acids. The CDR3 nucleotides read TGTGCCTGGAGCGAACCAGACAGGCCAAACACTGAAGCTTTCTTT. This gives the protein CAWSEPDRPNTEAFF.

This clone showed up just a few times. V and J are TRBV5-1 and TRBJ1-3; D possibly corresponds to TRBD1 (6 bases). The CDR3 is 15 residues long. Germline values: CDR1 SGHRS, CDR2 YFSETQ. Trimming removed 4 bases from V and 4 bases from J, with 15 bases in between. CDR3 in amino acids: CASSPGGAVGNTIYF. Written as DNA, the CDR3 is TGCGCCAGCAGCCCCGGGGGGGCAGTAGGAAACACCATATATTTT.

The rearrangement links TRBV7-2 to TRBJ1-2, with no clear D. V dropped 5 bases and J dropped 0 bases, with 10 bases sitting between them. The CDR3 extends over 14 amino acids. Germline V CDR1 and CDR2: SGHTA, FQGNSA. The CDR3 sequence is CASSLGLSNYGYTF. CDR3 sequence (DNA): TGTGCCAGCAGCCTAGGACTGTCTAACTATGGCTACACCTTC.

V and J are TRBV10-3 and TRBJ2-2; TRBD2 matches 8 bases. The CDR3 spans 14 residues. Germline V gene sequence: CDR1 ENHRY, CDR2 SYGVKD. V lost 11 bases, J lost 2 bases, and 7 bases stayed unmatched. Written as DNA, the CDR3 is TGTGCCGCAACTAGCGGACTAAACACCGGGGAGCTGTTTTTT. This translates into CAATSGLNTGELFF.

The DNA of the CDR3 is TGTGCCAGCAGCACTGGACTAGCGGGGACTTACAATGAGCAGTTCTTC. Protein sequence: CASSTGLAGTYNEQFF. The rearrangement uses TRBV7-3 and TRBJ2-1; the match to TRBD2 covers 12 bases. V was clipped by 5 bases and J by 4 bases; unmatched bases: 6. This CDR3 is 16 amino acids long. Germline V gene lookup returns CDR1 SGHTA and CDR2 FQGTGA. The full variable domain, in which reference TRBV7-3 and TRBJ2-1 provide the parts outside the CDR3, is GAGVSQTPSNKVTEKGKYVELRCDPISGHTALYWYRQSLGQGPEFLIYFQGTGAADDSGLPNDRFFAVRPEGSVSTLKIQRTERGDSAVYLCASSTGLAGTYNEQFFGPGTRLTVL.

J is TRBJ2-5 and V is TRBV19, with a possible D match to TRBD1 (5 bases). The CDR3 is 14 amino acids. Germline V lookup: CDR1 LNHDA, CDR2 SQIVND (reference sequence). Trimming shortened V by 6 bases and J by 2 bases, and 13 bases separated the two germline ends. DNA for the CDR3: TGTGCCAGTAGATTTGGGGCAGAACAAGAGACCCAGTACTTC. Its translation is CASRFGAEQETQYF.

In DNA, the CDR3 is TGTGCCAGCAGCCAACCGGACAGGGAAGGAAAACTGTTTTTT. The encoded protein is CASSQPDREGKLFF. V and J are TRBV3-1 (or the pseudogene TRBV3-2) and TRBJ1-4; TRBD1 matches 8 bases. The CDR3 is 14 amino acids. V lost 2 bases and J lost 10; bases outside the gene matches: 6. From germline, CDR1 is LGHDT and CDR2 YNNKEL (reference sequence).

This clone appeared a single time. J is TRBJ1-2 and V is TRBV14, with 8 bases that match TRBD1. Trimming at V came to 1 base and at J to 7 bases, leaving 11 bases not matched to a gene. The germline V gene encodes CDR1 SGHDN and CDR2 FVKESK. This CDR3 is built from 16 residues. CDR3 loop: CASSQGKGQGRFGYTF. Written as DNA, the CDR3 is TGTGCCAGCAGCCAAGGCAAAGGACAGGGACGATTTGGCTACACCTTC.

The rearrangement uses TRBV10-3 and TRBJ2-7; D is undetermined. CDR1 and CDR2 from the germline V gene are ENHRY and SYGVKD. The CDR3 contains 17 residues. V lost 5 bases and J 3 bases, leaving 23 bases between the germline ends. CDR3 sequence reads: CAISPSPPLLSFYEQYF. The DNA for the CDR3 is TGTGCCATCAGTCCGTCCCCCCCCCTCCTCTCCTTCTACGAGCAGTACTTC.

The chain recombines TRBV5-1 with TRBJ2-1, with 12 bases that match TRBD2. The CDR3 covers 17 residues. CDR1 is SGHRS, CDR2 YFSETQ, per germline. Trimming removed 0 bases from V and 6 bases from J; junction bases left unmatched: 7. The DNA for the CDR3 is TGCGCCAGCAGCTTGGTCCTAGCGGGAGGGCAACTCAATGAGCAGTTCTTC. It codes for CASSLVLAGGQLNEQFF.

The chain couples TRBV11-2 to TRBJ1-2; 10 nucleotides agree with TRBD1. J was trimmed by 13 bases and V by 5 bases; bases with no gene match: 4. Germline values: CDR1 SGHAT, CDR2 FQNNGV. The CDR3 runs 11 residues. DNA for the CDR3: TGTGCCAGCAGCAGGACAGGGGGTGTCACCTTC. Amino acid sequence: CASSRTGGVTF. Filled out from reference TRBV11-2 and TRBJ1-2, the complete variable domain reads EAGVAQSPRYKIIEKRQSVAFWCNPISGHATLYWYQQILGQGPKLLIQFQNNGVVDDSQLPKDRFSAERLKGVDSTLKIQPAKLEDSAVYLCASSRTGGVTFGSGTRLTVV.

The genes are TRBV30 and TRBJ2-3; 8 bases match TRBD2. This CDR3 has 12 amino acids. CDR1 and CDR2 from the germline V gene are GTSNPN and SVGIG (reference sequence). V was pared by 0 bases and J by 11 bases, with 4 bases of the junction left unmatched. CDR3: CAWSVGLAGQYF. The CDR3, as DNA: TGTGCCTGGAGTGTAGGGCTAGCGGGGCAGTATTTT.

The chain employs TRBV27 and TRBJ2-3, with D perhaps matching TRBD2 (6 bases). This CDR3 region has 13 residues. The V end was cut by 8 bases, the J end by 4 bases, with 13 bases between. CDR1 is MNHEY, CDR2 SMNVEV, per germline (reference sequence). For the CDR3, the DNA is TGTGCCAGCTCCCTGGGGGGTTCAGATACGCAGTATTTT. It encodes CASSLGGSDTQYF.

V usage is TRBV4-3 and J usage is TRBJ2-7; tentative D call: TRBD2 (6 bases). The CDR3 length is 14 residues. Germline CDR1 and CDR2: LGHNA and YSLEER. Trimming pared 3 bases from V and 0 bases from J, leaving 9 bases between. For the CDR3, the DNA is TGCGCCAGCAGCCAGGAGGGGTTCTCCTACGAGCAGTACTTC. As protein: CASSQEGFSYEQYF.